The rows below give T cell receptor beta chains drawn from one sample of a study of blood T cell repertoires in COVID-19. Only in-frame clones appear in the TCRdb table, and some are missing; sequencing was by immunoSEQ multiplex PCR. The table has 150,000 or so clones, roughly 80% seen once. The sequenced sample consisted of peripheral blood. These TCRs come from a woman aged 55-69 years with acute or convalescent COVID-19. Each CDR3 is given with its conserved first and last residue. Clone size is not always given. Where it is, it says once, few, many or a class for expanded clones.

V	size	J	CDR3
TRBV9	.	TRBJ2-1	CASSPGGFSYNEQFF
TRBV7-9	.	TRBJ2-1	CASTSGLAGRYNEQFF
TRBV12-5	once	TRBJ2-3	CASGTGTLSSTDTQYF
TRBV7-9	once	TRBJ2-3	CASSAPGTDTQYF
TRBV11-3	.	TRBJ1-2	CASSFQGARGYTF
TRBV12-3/TRBV12-4	.	TRBJ1-5	CASNTGSNQPQHF
TRBV30	.	TRBJ2-2	CAHGGESNTGELFF
TRBV7-9	.	TRBJ1-6	CASSLDSLGSPLHF
TRBV7-9	.	TRBJ2-2	CASSSRDSLTGELFF
TRBV9	.	TRBJ2-5	CASSVGVQEGETQYF
TRBV18	.	TRBJ1-1	CASSLQGYAEAFF
TRBV15	.	TRBJ2-7	CATSGYRGQGEQYF
TRBV28	.	TRBJ2-1	CASSLGPDDEQFF
TRBV11-2	few	TRBJ2-6	CASSGLLSGANVLTF
TRBV28	.	TRBJ1-1	CASSSTMATEAFF
TRBV11-1	.	TRBJ1-4	CASSLDREKLFF
TRBV10-3	.	TRBJ1-4	CAISDTVATNEKLFF
TRBV7-9	.	TRBJ2-2	CASSSLAGFTGELFF
TRBV27	once	TRBJ1-1	CASSSRQSTEAFF
TRBV18	.	TRBJ1-1	CASSPPRQGRAEAFF
TRBV25-1	.	TRBJ1-1	CASSDGRTGVVAEAFF
TRBV12-5	.	TRBJ2-7	CASGLDRTGGYEQYF
TRBV6-1	.	TRBJ2-2	CASSEASPGRPFGELFF
TRBV6-1	.	TRBJ1-6	CASSEQGIDSPLHF
TRBV2	.	TRBJ1-6	CASSGGRVKSPLHF
TRBV2	.	TRBJ2-7	CASSTDRGLREQYF
TRBV5-1	.	TRBJ1-1	CASSGGGTVNTEAFF
TRBV19	.	TRBJ1-3	CASSPQGTSGNTIYF
TRBV7-2	.	TRBJ2-3	CASSHTSGTTHTDTQYF
TRBV27	.	TRBJ1-2	CASSLSAGNHGYTF
TRBV19	.	TRBJ2-7	CASSSGRAYEQYF
TRBV7-2	.	TRBJ2-5	CASSSGASGSEETQYF
TRBV11-3	.	TRBJ2-7	CASSLGRGRAPYEQYF
TRBV19	.	TRBJ2-5	CASSNNLGLAGLQETQYF
TRBV6-2/TRBV6-3	.	TRBJ1-1	CASSLLPEGAFF
TRBV18	once	TRBJ2-3	CASSPPTVRDTQYF
TRBV30	.	TRBJ1-1	CAWSPGQGAVAFF
TRBV6-2/TRBV6-3	many	TRBJ1-1	CASSYPNQEPTEAFF